One and the same sample provided the 23 T cell receptor beta chains below, sequenced in a study of regulatory T cells in long-lasting Graves disease. The time point denotes: newly diagnosed GD, antithyroid drugs for less than 3 months. The TCR library used RNA extracted from PBMCs. Libraries of TCR beta came from iRepertoire HTBI primers plus Arm-PCR of CDR3 regions. TCRdb redid the calling of the multiplex PCR reads with MiXCR, one entry per CDR3 protein. The sample yields more than 400,000 distinct CDR3 sequences, over 15% seen once. The same data also contributed to another study, on T cells in Graves' hyperthyroidism and ophthalmopathy.

The starting material was peripheral blood mononuclear cells (PBMCs), obtained at new diagnosis, from a patient treated with antithyroid drugs. The receptors stem from a woman between 25 and 40 years old with Graves disease.

This clonotype showed up many times. V is TRBV6-1 and J is TRBJ2-1; the D is unclear. This CDR3 comprises 16 residues. Deletions cut 7 bases from V and 0 bases from J, with 16 bases between. Germline V lookup: CDR1 MNHNS, CDR2 SASEGT. The CDR3 reads CASKGLGSSSYNEQFF. The CDR3 DNA sequence: TGTGCCAGCAAAGGGTTGGGGTCCTCCTCCTACAATGAGCAGTTCTTC.

A word on this clonotype: At one of its ends the junction is not consistent with the germline gene, which may arise from a read error. The rearrangement links TRBV18 to TRBJ1-1; TRBD1 matches 7 bases. The CDR3 runs to 14 residues. CDR1 is KGHSH, CDR2 LQKENI, per germline. The CDR3 here is CASSPYQGGTEASF. In DNA form, the CDR3 reads TGTGCCAGCTCACCGTACCAGGGGGGTACTGAAGCTTCCTTT.

Only a few counts were recorded for this clonotype. For the CDR3, the DNA is TGTGCCAGCAGCCCCCTGTCAGCCTACGAGCAGTACTTC. Protein: CASSPLSAYEQYF. The genes are TRBV7-2 and TRBJ2-7; D not resolved. Per germline, CDR1 SGHTA and CDR2 FQGNSA. CDR3 size: 13 residues. Trimming pared 5 bases from V and 2 bases from J, leaving 10 bases between.

As to this clonotype: One base separates it from a far larger clone, so it is likely a read error. V usage is TRBV3-1 and J usage is TRBJ2-3; D is unresolved. The end of the DNA aligns better with TRBJ1-1, so the J call may be wrong. The germline gives CDR1 LGHDT, CDR2 YNNKEL (reference sequence). This CDR3 spans 14 amino acids. The CDR3 protein is CASSQEGGSTEAFF. CDR3 nucleotides: TGTGCCAGCAGCCAAGAAGGTGGGAGCACTGAAGCTTTCTTT.

This clonotype was counted between two and nine times. This sequence joins TRBV4-3 and TRBJ1-2; D is unresolved. Germline V gene sequence: CDR1 LGHNA, CDR2 YSLEER. The CDR3 has 14 amino acids. V was clipped by 2 bases and J by 4 bases, with 11 bases between them. CDR3 DNA: TGCGCCAGCAGCCAATCACGACGCGGCTATGGCTACACCTTC. This sequence encodes CASSQSRRGYGYTF.

This chain uses TRBV2 with TRBJ2-1; 10 nucleotides line up with TRBD2. J lost 4 bases, V lost 5 bases, and 5 bases had no gene match. The CDR3 loop spans 15 amino acids. The germline gives CDR1 SNHLY, CDR2 FYNNEI. The DNA for the CDR3 is TGTGCCAGCAGTCGACTAGCGGGTATATACAATGAGCAGTTCTTC. Translation: CASSRLAGIYNEQFF.

This chain joins TRBV2 and TRBJ1-1; a weak D match, TRBD1 (6 bases). CDR3 length: 15 residues. The germline gives CDR1 SNHLY, CDR2 FYNNEI. Trimming stripped 10 bases from V and 1 base from J, with 19 bases between. CDR3 coding DNA: TGTGCCACCCCCCGGGGCAGGGGTTCGAACACTGAAGCTTTCTTT. Amino acid sequence: CATPRGRGSNTEAFF.

This clonotype occurred many times. In DNA, the CDR3 is TGTGCCATCAGTGAGTCGGGGACAGGAGTCGGGGAGCTGTTTTTT. It translates to CAISESGTGVGELFF. This rearrangement joins TRBV10-3 to TRBJ2-2; 8 bases line up with TRBD1. The length of the CDR3 is 15 residues. Germline CDR1 is ENHRY and CDR2 is SYGVKD. V shed 0 bases, J shed 7 bases, and the junction held 4 bases outside the gene matches.

This clonotype was seen repeatedly, ten times or more. The J gene is TRBJ2-7, the V gene TRBV14, with D unresolved. The ends were cut back, 4 bases at V and 0 bases at J, with 10 bases in the middle. The CDR3 extends over 14 amino acids. CDR1 SGHDN and CDR2 FVKESK come from the germline V gene. The DNA of the CDR3 is TGTGCCAGCAGCCCCTTACTGGACTCCTACGAGCAGTACTTC. Its translation is CASSPLLDSYEQYF.

This clonotype was counted ten times or more. This chain links TRBV28 with TRBJ2-6; D unclear. This CDR3 has 16 residues. Germline loops: CDR1 MDHEN, CDR2 SYDVKM. Trimming shortened V by 5 bases and J by 2 bases, and 13 bases separated the two germline ends. The CDR3 bases are TGTGCCAGCAGTAGGATACAATCCGCTGGGGCCAACGTCCTGACTTTC. This encodes CASSRIQSAGANVLTF.

This clonotype was seen many times. V usage is TRBV6-1 and J usage is TRBJ2-5, with D possibly matching TRBD2 (6 bases). CDR1 and CDR2 (germline): MNHNS, SASEGT. The CDR3 runs 17 residues. The V end was cut by 7 bases, the J end by 2 bases, with 23 bases between. The CDR3 coding sequence is TGTGCCAGCATCAAAGCCGCAGGGTGGAGGGGACAAGAGACCCAGTACTTC. It codes for CASIKAAGWRGQETQYF.

This clonotype was recorded at least ten times. The chain links TRBV6-2 or TRBV6-3 to TRBJ2-3; TRBD2 matches at 8 bases. V was clipped by 2 bases and J by 1 base; unmatched bases: 8. Germline CDR1 and CDR2: MNHEY and SVGEGT. This CDR3 contains 17 residues. The CDR3 reads CASSYLGGRRGTDTQYF. The CDR3 DNA follows: TGTGCCAGCAGTTACCTGGGCGGGAGGAGGGGCACAGATACGCAGTATTTT.

At least ten counts were recorded for this clonotype. This chain joins TRBV29-1 and TRBJ2-5; the D is unclear. Germline V CDR1 and CDR2: SQVTM, ANQGSEA. Trimming removed 7 bases at V and 5 bases at J, with 17 bases between. CDR3 length equals 13 residues. Here the CDR3 DNA reads TGCAGCGGACATCTACATGGCTCGGAGACCCAGTACTTC. It is translated as CSGHLHGSETQYF.

This chain uses TRBV30 with TRBJ1-4; a weak D match, TRBD1 (6 bases). CDR1 GTSNPN and CDR2 SVGIG come from the germline V gene (reference sequence). This CDR3 comprises 13 residues. V shed 4 bases and J shed 5 bases, with 11 bases lying between them. DNA of the CDR3: TGTGCCTGGACGAGGCAGGGGAATGAAAAACTGTTTTTT. Translation gives CAWTRQGNEKLFF.

This clonotype appeared many times. This sequence joins TRBV5-4 and TRBJ2-1; the D is unclear. CDR1 and CDR2 (germline): SGHNT, YYREEE (reference sequence). CDR3 length: 15 amino acids. Trimming took 0 bases from V and 0 from J, leaving 7 bases between them. CDR3 DNA: TGTGCCAGCAGCTTGGAAATCAGCTCCTACAATGAGCAGTTCTTC. Protein: CASSLEISSYNEQFF.

The chain has TRBV19 and TRBJ2-7; TRBD1 is a possible D gene (5 bases). CDR1 LNHDA and CDR2 SQIVND come from the germline V gene (reference sequence). Trimming stripped 5 bases from V and 2 bases from J, with 10 bases between. This CDR3 comprises 13 residues. CDR3: CASSWGTTYEQYF. The CDR3 DNA reads as TGTGCCAGTAGTTGGGGCACTACCTACGAGCAGTACTTC.

This clonotype was detected many times. The chain is built from TRBV28 and TRBJ1-2; a weak D match, TRBD1 (6 bases). The V end lost 8 bases, the J end lost 6 bases, and 25 bases lay between the germline ends. Germline CDR1 and CDR2: MDHEN and SYDVKM. The CDR3 contains 16 residues. The CDR3 DNA is TGTGCCAGCCACTCCCAACAGGGATTGTCCTTCGATGGCTACACCTTC. Protein sequence: CASHSQQGLSFDGYTF.

This clonotype was recorded many times. This rearrangement joins TRBV30 to TRBJ2-2; D gene unclear. Between the trimmed V and J ends, which lost 3 bases and 10 bases, there was a span of 9 bases. Per the germline V gene, CDR1 is GTSNPN and CDR2 is SVGIG (reference sequence). This CDR3 has 11 residues. This CDR3 is CAWRGVAELFF. CDR3 nucleotides: TGTGCCTGGAGGGGTGTGGCGGAGCTGTTTTTT.

There are many counts of this clonotype. This rearrangement joins TRBV20-1 to TRBJ1-4, with TRBD1 matching over 7 bases. V lost 3 bases and J lost 5; bases outside the gene matches: 3. Germline CDR1 is DFQATT and CDR2 is SNEGSKA (reference sequence). The CDR3 runs to 13 residues. CDR3 sequence (DNA): TGCAGTGCTAGGGAGGGGGCCAATGAAAAACTGTTTTTT. It yields the protein CSAREGANEKLFF.

This clonotype was observed a few times. This could be a read error, since a much larger clone is one nucleotide away. This chain joins TRBV6-1 and TRBJ1-5; TRBD1 might be the D (6 bases). The CDR3 length is 15 residues. CDR1 is MNHNS, CDR2 SASEGT, per germline. This CDR3 is CAGSEVKGGNQPQHF. Written as DNA, the CDR3 is TGTGCCGGCAGTGAAGTTAAGGGGGGCAATCAGCCCCAGCATTTT.

Only a few counts were recorded for this clonotype. The chain employs TRBV12-3 or TRBV12-4 and TRBJ1-6; no reliable D call. This CDR3 contains 15 residues. The ends were cut back, 9 bases at V and 5 bases at J, with 17 bases in the middle. The chain's CDR3 is CASGVHPWDNSPLHF. In nucleotides, the CDR3 is TGTGCCAGTGGAGTACACCCTTGGGATAATTCACCCCTCCACTTT.

This clonotype has more than one count but fewer than ten. The gene calls are TRBV6-9 and TRBJ2-7; TRBD1 matches 9 bases. Trimming took 2 bases from V and 5 from J; bases not matched to a gene: 4. Germline-derived CDR1 and CDR2 are MNHGY and SVAAGI. The CDR3 runs 14 residues. The CDR3 is CASSYRDREDEQYF. In DNA form, the CDR3 reads TGTGCCAGCAGTTATAGGGACAGGGAGGACGAGCAGTACTTC.

At least ten counts were recorded for this clonotype. J is TRBJ1-5 and V is TRBV20-1; D remains unclear. CDR1 DFQATT and CDR2 SNEGSKA come from the germline V gene (reference sequence). V lost 7 bases and J 2 bases, leaving 24 bases between the germline ends. CDR3 length: 17 amino acids. The CDR3 DNA is TGCAGTGTTTTGGTGAGCCAATCGTCTGTGGGCAATCAGCCCCAGCATTTT. Its protein product is CSVLVSQSSVGNQPQHF.